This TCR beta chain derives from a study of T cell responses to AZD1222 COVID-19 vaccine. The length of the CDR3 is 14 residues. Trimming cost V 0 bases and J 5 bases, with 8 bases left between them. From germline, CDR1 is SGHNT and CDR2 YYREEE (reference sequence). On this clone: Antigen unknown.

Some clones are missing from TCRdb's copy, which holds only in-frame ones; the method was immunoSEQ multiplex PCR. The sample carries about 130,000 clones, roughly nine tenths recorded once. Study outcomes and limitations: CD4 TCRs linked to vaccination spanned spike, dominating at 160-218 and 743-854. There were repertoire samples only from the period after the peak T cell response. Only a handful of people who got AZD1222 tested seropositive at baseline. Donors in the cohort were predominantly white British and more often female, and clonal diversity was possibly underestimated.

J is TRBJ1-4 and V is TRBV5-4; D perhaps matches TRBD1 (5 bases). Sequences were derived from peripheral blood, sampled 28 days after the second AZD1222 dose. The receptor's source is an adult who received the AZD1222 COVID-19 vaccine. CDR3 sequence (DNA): TGTGCCAGCAGCTTGGATAGGGGCAATGAAAAACTGTTTTTT. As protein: CASSLDRGNEKLFF.